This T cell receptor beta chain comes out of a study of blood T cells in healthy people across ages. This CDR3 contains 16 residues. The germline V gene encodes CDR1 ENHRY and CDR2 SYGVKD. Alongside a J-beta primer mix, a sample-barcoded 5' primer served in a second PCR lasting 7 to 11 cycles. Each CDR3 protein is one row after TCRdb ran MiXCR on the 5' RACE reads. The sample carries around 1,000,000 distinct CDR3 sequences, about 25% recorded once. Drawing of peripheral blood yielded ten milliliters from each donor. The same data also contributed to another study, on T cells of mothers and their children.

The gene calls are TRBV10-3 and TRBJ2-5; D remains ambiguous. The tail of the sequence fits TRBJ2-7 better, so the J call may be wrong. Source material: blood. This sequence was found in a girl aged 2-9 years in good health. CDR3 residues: CAISESRFTFSYEQYF. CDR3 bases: TGTGCCATCAGTGAGTCGAGATTTACTTTTTCCTACGAGCAGTACTTC.